One and the same sample provided the 14 T cell receptor beta chains below, sequenced in a study of graft-versus-host responses after intestinal transplantation. This table comes from immunoSEQ multiplex PCR, and its TCRdb copy is limited to in-frame clones, with some not included. Counted here are tens of thousands of clones, under 85% occurring once; the ten biggest clones make up 3.5%. This sample comprised PBMCs, obtained about 38 months after transplant. The receptors stem from a human patient who received an intestinal transplant, so some T cells may come from the graft donor.

This sequence joins TRBV9 and TRBJ2-1, with D unresolved. CDR1 is SGDLS, CDR2 YYNGEE, per germline. V dropped 3 bases and J dropped 9 bases, with 16 bases sitting between them. The CDR3 has 14 residues. CDR3 nucleotides: TGTGCCAGCAGCGCCAACTTTAGGTCAGGTGAGCAGTTCTTC. Protein: CASSANFRSGEQFF.

This chain joins TRBV27 and TRBJ2-7; D not certain. V shed 1 base and J shed 0 bases, with 7 bases lying between them. The CDR3 loop spans 14 amino acids. Per the germline V gene, CDR1 is MNHEY and CDR2 is SMNVEV (reference sequence). CDR3 residues: CASSLYGSSYEQYF. CDR3 DNA: TGTGCCAGCAGTTTATACGGTAGCTCCTACGAGCAGTACTTC.

The chain joins TRBV2 to TRBJ2-6; no definite D call. The V end was cut by 2 bases, the J end by 5 bases, with 4 bases between. Germline-derived CDR1 and CDR2 are SNHLY and FYNNEI. There are 13 residues in the CDR3. CDR3 DNA: TGTGCCAGCAGTGAAACCTGGGCCAACGTCCTGACTTTC. It encodes CASSETWANVLTF.

This chain connects TRBV6-1 to TRBJ2-1; D possibly corresponds to TRBD2 (5 bases). This CDR3 region has 15 residues. V dropped 4 bases and J dropped 0 bases, with 10 bases sitting between them. Germline assignment: CDR1 MNHNS and CDR2 SASEGT. This CDR3 is CASSGGLVSYNEQFF. The CDR3 DNA is TGTGCCAGCAGTGGAGGACTGGTCTCCTACAATGAGCAGTTCTTC.

This clone was seen a few times. The chain combines TRBV5-6 with TRBJ2-3; 8 bases are a match to TRBD2. In germline, CDR1 is SGHDT, CDR2 YYEEEE. The CDR3 runs to 17 residues. The junction had 16 bases not matched to a gene; V was cut back by 4 bases and J by 6 bases. The DNA for the CDR3 is TGTGCCAGCAGCCACATACTAGCGGACAAACGGGCGGATACGCAGTATTTT. Amino acid sequence: CASSHILADKRADTQYF.

This clone was seen a few times. This chain links TRBV15 with TRBJ1-2, with D uncertain. The germline V gene has CDR1 LNHNV and CDR2 YYDKDF (reference sequence). The CDR3 covers 14 residues. V was shortened by 0 bases and J by 4 bases, with 9 bases between the two germline ends. As DNA, the CDR3 is TGTGCCACCAGCAGAGACAAGAGCCTCTATGGCTACACCTTC. Protein: CATSRDKSLYGYTF.

The DNA for the CDR3 is TGCGCCAGCAGCTTGGCAGGGGCCATCTCAGGGGCCAACGTCCTGACTTTC. It specifies CASSLAGAISGANVLTF. The rearrangement links TRBV5-1 to TRBJ2-6; D is possibly TRBD1 (6 bases). The V end lost 0 bases, the J end lost 4 bases, and 14 bases lay between the germline ends. CDR1 is SGHRS and CDR2 is YFSETQ in the germline V gene. The CDR3 totals 17 residues.

This clone was recorded once. The V call is TRBV6-5, the J call TRBJ1-1, with D tentatively TRBD1 (6 bases). V was trimmed by 0 bases and J by 1 base, leaving 6 bases between them. There are 14 residues in the CDR3. Germline assignment: CDR1 MNHEY and CDR2 SVGAGI. The DNA of the CDR3 is TGTGCCAGCAGTTACTCGACAGGGAACACTGAAGCTTTCTTT. This codes for CASSYSTGNTEAFF.

V and J are TRBV18 and TRBJ1-1, with D perhaps matching TRBD1 (6 bases). There are 14 residues in the CDR3. The germline V gene encodes CDR1 KGHSH and CDR2 LQKENI. Trimming removed 0 bases from V and 8 bases from J, with 13 bases in between. Here the CDR3 DNA reads TGTGCCAGCTCACCACCGGGGGGCTTGCTCGAAGCTTTCTTT. Its protein is CASSPPGGLLEAFF.

The rearrangement uses TRBV4-1 and TRBJ2-7; D possibly corresponds to TRBD1 (6 bases). The germline V gene encodes CDR1 MGHRA and CDR2 YSYEKL. The V and J ends lost 3 bases and 1 base respectively, with 10 bases between them. The CDR3 consists of 14 residues. This chain's CDR3 is CASSHAGQSYEQYF. The CDR3 bases are TGCGCCAGCAGCCATGCCGGACAGTCCTACGAGCAGTACTTC.

With regard to this clone: One end of the junction varies from germline; a read error may be responsible. The gene calls are TRBV7-7 and TRBJ2-3, with D possibly called TRBD1 or TRBD2 (6 bases each). The CDR3 totals 16 residues. Germline CDR1 reads SSHAT; CDR2 reads FNYEAQ (reference sequence). DNA for the CDR3: TGTGCTAGCAGCTTAGGAAGGGGGACTAGCACAGATACGCAGTATTTT. The encoded protein is CASSLGRGTSTDTQYF.

The gene calls are TRBV19 and TRBJ1-5; D possibly corresponds to TRBD1 (6 bases). CDR3 length: 15 residues. The V gene's germline CDR1 is LNHDA and CDR2 SQIVND (reference sequence). The V end was cut by 3 bases, the J end by 2 bases, with 11 bases between. Here the CDR3 DNA reads TGTGCCAGTAGTATGCTGGGGGGCGGCAATCAGCCCCAGCATTTT. Protein: CASSMLGGGNQPQHF.

V is TRBV9 and J is TRBJ2-3; 8 bases map to TRBD2. The V segment lost 4 bases and the J segment 4 bases; nucleotides outside the gene matches: 5. Germline CDR1 is SGDLS and CDR2 is YYNGEE. The CDR3 is made up of 14 amino acids. The CDR3 spells CASSPGGGPDTQYF. CDR3 sequence (DNA): TGTGCCAGCAGCCCCGGGGGGGGACCAGATACGCAGTATTTT.

The chain has TRBV6-5 and TRBJ2-3; D is undetermined. Trimming shortened V by 5 bases and J by 0 bases, and 9 bases separated the two germline ends. This CDR3 has 14 residues. The germline gives CDR1 MNHEY, CDR2 SVGAGI. The CDR3 nucleotides read TGTGCCAGCAGTCTCCTCGGTAGCACAGATACGCAGTATTTT. Its protein product is CASSLLGSTDTQYF.